These 2 T cell receptor beta chains share one sample of origin, sequenced in a study of shared clonotypes between healthy human individuals (dated by TCRdb to about 2020). The protocol used for the library was the immunoSEQ multiplex PCR assay. TCRdb carries this immuneACCESS record with in-frame sequences only. Its versions omit some clonotypes, under half of them owing to an unresolved V gene in the studies checked, with the rest unexplained. The sample has roughly 1,800,000 clones on record, roughly 95% of them singletons. Together, the top ten hold 1% to 1.5% of the sample. CD8 naive samples were CD45RO-negative cells positively selected for CCR7, giving a CD45RA+CCR7+ population that excluded TemRA cells. What was sequenced was naive CD8+ T cells sorted from blood. Per the publication, the cell subset or site label means: CD45RA+CCR7+. These TCRs come from a man between 18 and 35 years old in good health.

This clone was detected only once. The chain combines TRBV11-3 with TRBJ2-1, with 11 nucleotides matching TRBD1. The ends lost 4 bases at V and 8 bases at J; junction bases unmatched: 7. Germline CDR1 reads SGHNT; CDR2 reads YENEEA. This CDR3 region has 15 residues. The CDR3 region has the DNA TGTGCCAGCAGCTCGCGGGACAGGGGGGACCATGAGCAGTTCTTC. Encoded protein: CASSSRDRGDHEQFF.

The chain recombines TRBV9 with TRBJ2-1; D may be TRBD2 (5 bases). Trimming took off 0 bases at V and 13 bases at J, with 11 bases between the two ends. This CDR3 has 12 residues. The germline gives CDR1 SGDLS, CDR2 YYNGEE. The CDR3 sequence is CASSVDPGNQFF. In nucleotides, the CDR3 is TGTGCCAGCAGCGTAGACCCCGGGAACCAGTTCTTC.